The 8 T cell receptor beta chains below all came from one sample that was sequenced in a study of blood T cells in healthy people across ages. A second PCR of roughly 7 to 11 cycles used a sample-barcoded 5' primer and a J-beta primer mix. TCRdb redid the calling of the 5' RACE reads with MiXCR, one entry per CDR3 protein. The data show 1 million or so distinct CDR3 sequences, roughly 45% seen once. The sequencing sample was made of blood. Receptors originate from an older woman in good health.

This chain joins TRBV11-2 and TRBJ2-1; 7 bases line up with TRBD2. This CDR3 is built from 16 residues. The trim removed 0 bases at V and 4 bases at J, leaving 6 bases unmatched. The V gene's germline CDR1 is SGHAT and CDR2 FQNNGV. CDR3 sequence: CASSLDRASGYNEQFF. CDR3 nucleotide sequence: TGTGCCAGCAGCTTAGATAGAGCTAGCGGATACAATGAGCAGTTCTTC.

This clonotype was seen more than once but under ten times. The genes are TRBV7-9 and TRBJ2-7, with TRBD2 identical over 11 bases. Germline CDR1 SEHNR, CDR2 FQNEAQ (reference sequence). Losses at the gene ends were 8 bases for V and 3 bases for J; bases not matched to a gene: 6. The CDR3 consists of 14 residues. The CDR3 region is CASGSSGRFYEQYF. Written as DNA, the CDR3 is TGTGCCAGCGGGTCTAGCGGGAGGTTCTACGAGCAGTACTTC.

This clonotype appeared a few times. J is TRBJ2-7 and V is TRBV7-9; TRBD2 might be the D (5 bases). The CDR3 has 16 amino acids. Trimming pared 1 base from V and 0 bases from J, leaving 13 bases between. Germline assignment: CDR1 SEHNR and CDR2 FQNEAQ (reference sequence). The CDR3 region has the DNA TGTGCCAGCAGCTTAGAGGAGGCCCACGGCTCCTACGAGCAGTACTTC. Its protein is CASSLEEAHGSYEQYF.

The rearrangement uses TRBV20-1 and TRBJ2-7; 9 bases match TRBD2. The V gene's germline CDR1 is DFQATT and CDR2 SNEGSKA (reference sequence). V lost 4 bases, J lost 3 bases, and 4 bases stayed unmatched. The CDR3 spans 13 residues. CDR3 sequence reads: CSATVTSGYEQYF. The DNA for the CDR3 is TGCAGTGCTACAGTGACTAGCGGCTACGAGCAGTACTTC.

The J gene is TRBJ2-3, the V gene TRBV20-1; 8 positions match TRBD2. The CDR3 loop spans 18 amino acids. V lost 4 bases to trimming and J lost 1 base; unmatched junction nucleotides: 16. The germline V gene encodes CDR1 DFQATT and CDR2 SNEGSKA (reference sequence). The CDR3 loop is CSAIPSGGLRRGTDTQYF. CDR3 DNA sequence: TGCAGTGCTATTCCCAGCGGGGGACTCCGGAGGGGCACAGATACGCAGTATTTT.

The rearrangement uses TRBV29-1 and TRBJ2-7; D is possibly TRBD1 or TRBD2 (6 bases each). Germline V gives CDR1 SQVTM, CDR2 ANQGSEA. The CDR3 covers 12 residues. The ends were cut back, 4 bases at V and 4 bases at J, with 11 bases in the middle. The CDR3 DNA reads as TGCAGCGTTGCGTGGGGGGCTTACGAGCAGTACTTC. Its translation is CSVAWGAYEQYF.

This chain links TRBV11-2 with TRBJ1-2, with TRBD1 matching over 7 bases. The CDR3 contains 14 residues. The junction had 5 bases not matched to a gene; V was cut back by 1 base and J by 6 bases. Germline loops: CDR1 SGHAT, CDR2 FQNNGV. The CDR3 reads CASSLADRADGYTF. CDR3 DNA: TGTGCCAGCAGCTTAGCCGACAGGGCAGATGGCTACACCTTC.

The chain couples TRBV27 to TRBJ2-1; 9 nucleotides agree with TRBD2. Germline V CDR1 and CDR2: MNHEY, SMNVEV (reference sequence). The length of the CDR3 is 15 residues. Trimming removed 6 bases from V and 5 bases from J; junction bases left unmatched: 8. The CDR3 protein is CASRGAGGRDNEQFF. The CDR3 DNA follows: TGTGCCAGCAGAGGAGCTGGCGGGAGGGACAATGAGCAGTTCTTC.